This T cell receptor (beta chain) was observed in a study of blood T cells in healthy people across ages. The CDR3 runs to 13 residues. Trimming took off 2 bases at V and 4 bases at J, with 8 bases between the two ends. In germline, CDR1 is SGHDN, CDR2 FVKESK. A second PCR, run for about 7 to 11 cycles, used a sample-barcoded 5' primer plus a J-beta primer mix. TCRdb processed the 5' RACE reads anew with MiXCR; each CDR3 protein has one entry. Of roughly 2 million distinct CDR3 sequences listed, roughly 49% were seen once; the top ten hold roughly 2.1%. The sequencing sample was made of blood. The chain combines TRBV14 with TRBJ2-5, with unresolved D. This sequence was found in a woman aged 40-49 years in good health. CDR3 sequence: CASSQRASETQYF. The CDR3 DNA follows: TGTGCCAGCAGCCAACGGGCGTCAGAGACCCAGTACTTC.